This record covers a single T cell receptor (beta chain). This sample is drawn from a study of blood T cell repertoires in COVID-19. Across the whole study: From the United States, Italy and Spain came samples of acute and convalescent COVID-19. T cells, B-cell-depleted T cells, or PBMCs provided the cDNA or gDNA that served as material.

Study processing details: Nucleated cell number was recorded as an estimate derived from reference gene primer amplification. TCRdb's table, derived via immunoSEQ multiplex PCR, lists solely in-frame clones and lacks some. V and J calls and clone size come straight from that table; D and trimming were deduced from the DNA. The sample contains 200,000 or so clones, 82% of which appear only once. The germline gives CDR1 MGHRA, CDR2 YSYEKL. The CDR3 contains 17 residues. The V segment lost 8 bases and the J segment 8 bases; nucleotides outside the gene matches: 15. V is TRBV4-1 and J is TRBJ2-1, with TRBD2 identical over 13 bases. This TCR was recovered from a woman in her thirties with acute or convalescent COVID-19. The specimen sequenced was peripheral blood. CDR3 amino acids: CASLDIGLAGDKDEQFF. As DNA, the CDR3 is TGCGCCAGCCTCGACATTGGACTAGCGGGAGATAAAGATGAGCAGTTCTTC.